The 26 T cell receptor beta chains below come from one sample, sequenced in a study of cytomegalovirus exposure and HLA in healthy donors. PCR was performed using 60 Vbeta and 13 Jbeta primers. This table comes from immunoSEQ multiplex PCR, and its TCRdb copy is limited to in-frame clones, with some not included. The sample lists hundreds of thousands of clones; 75% to 90% were seen once. Sequencing used PBMCs. These receptors were collected from a boy between 2 and 10 years old in good health and CMV-seronegative.

The rearrangement links TRBV21-1 to TRBJ1-1. TRBV21-1 is a documented pseudogene. This CDR3 comprises 15 residues. CDR3 region: CASSSPGEGNTEAFF. CDR3 coding DNA: TGTGCCAGCAGCTCCCCGGGGGAGGGGAACACTGAAGCTTTCTTT.

The CDR3 here is CASSEGASGRPYLGEQYF. For the CDR3, the DNA is TGTGCCAGCAGTGAGGGAGCTAGCGGGAGACCCTATTTGGGCGAGCAGTACTTC. The V call is TRBV2, the J call TRBJ2-7; 10 positions agree with TRBD2. CDR3 size: 18 residues. The germline CDR1 and CDR2 sequences are SNHLY and FYNNEI. Germline trimming cut 3 bases from V and 6 bases from J; bases unmatched to any gene: 17.

This chain joins TRBV6-6 and TRBJ2-5; D may be TRBD1 (6 bases). Germline CDR1 and CDR2: MNHNY and SVGAGI (reference sequence). The CDR3 has 12 residues. The ends were cut back, 7 bases at V and 4 bases at J, with 10 bases in the middle. As DNA, the CDR3 is TGTGCCAGCAAGGACAGCCGAGAGACCCAGTACTTC. It specifies CASKDSRETQYF.

The chain combines TRBV4-2 with TRBJ2-1, with TRBD2 identical over 10 bases. Trimming cost V 4 bases and J 6 bases; bases outside gene matches: 12. The CDR3 is 17 residues long. Germline CDR1 LGHNA, CDR2 YNFKEQ. CDR3: CASSPQFGTSASNEQFF. Written as DNA, the CDR3 is TGTGCCAGCAGCCCACAATTTGGGACTAGCGCCTCCAATGAGCAGTTCTTC.

V is TRBV7-2 and J is TRBJ1-2; D uncertain. V lost 2 bases to trimming and J lost 7 bases, with 11 bases between them. Germline CDR1 and CDR2: SGHTA and FQGNSA. The CDR3 loop spans 13 amino acids. The CDR3 reads CASSLWEESGYTF. CDR3 nucleotide sequence: TGTGCCAGCAGCTTATGGGAGGAGTCTGGCTACACCTTC.

The chain combines TRBV30 with TRBJ2-3; D uncertain. CDR1 GTSNPN and CDR2 SVGIG come from the germline V gene (reference sequence). Trimming took off 1 base at V and 10 bases at J, with 9 bases between the two ends. The CDR3 is 11 amino acids. For the CDR3, the DNA is TGTGCCTGGAGTGGAGGCAGCGCGCAGTATTTT. This encodes CAWSGGSAQYF.

This clone was seen a handful of times. The chain links TRBV4-2 to TRBJ1-1, with 10 bases aligning to TRBD1. Looked up from germline, CDR1 is LGHNA and CDR2 is YNFKEQ. The CDR3 sequence is 16 residues long. V was pared by 3 bases and J by 4 bases, with 8 bases of the junction left unmatched. For the CDR3, the DNA is TGTGCCAGCAGCCAGCGGAGGGACAGGGGTTTCACTGAAGCTTTCTTT. Residues: CASSQRRDRGFTEAFF.

The chain uses TRBV6-6 and TRBJ2-1, with a possible D match to TRBD1 (6 bases). CDR1 MNHNY and CDR2 SVGAGI come from the germline V gene (reference sequence). V was shortened by 7 bases and J by 7 bases, with 14 bases between the two germline ends. CDR3 size: 13 residues. The CDR3 region has the DNA TGTGCCAGCAATCTGGACAGCCTAAATGAGCAGTTCTTC. As protein: CASNLDSLNEQFF.

The V call is TRBV5-1, the J call TRBJ1-2; TRBD1 agrees at 9 bases. CDR1 is SGHRS and CDR2 is YFSETQ in the germline V gene. The J segment lost 6 bases and the V segment lost 4 bases, leaving 7 bases of the junction unmatched. This CDR3 is 14 amino acids long. The CDR3 spells CASSPGTGRDGYTF. The CDR3 nucleotides read TGCGCCAGCAGCCCCGGGACAGGGCGAGATGGCTACACCTTC.

This sequence joins TRBV4-1 and TRBJ1-6, with 8 nucleotides matching TRBD1. The CDR3 consists of 16 residues. The junction had 7 bases not matched to a gene; V was cut back by 1 base and J by 8 bases. Per germline, CDR1 MGHRA and CDR2 YSYEKL. CDR3 sequence: CASSQGWGDRHSPLHF. The CDR3 coding sequence is TGCGCCAGCAGCCAAGGATGGGGGGACAGGCATTCACCCCTCCACTTT.

In the case of this clone: At one end the junction does not follow the germline gene, possibly because of a read error. The chain couples TRBV5-1 to TRBJ1-1, with D possibly TRBD1 on 5 matching bases. The CDR3 loop spans 15 amino acids. The germline V gene has CDR1 SGHRS and CDR2 YFSETQ. CDR3 protein: CASSSITGDNTEAFF. In DNA form, the CDR3 reads TGTGCCAGCAGCTCGATTACAGGCGACAACACTGAAGCTTTCTTT. The full variable domain, completed using reference TRBV5-1 and TRBJ1-1, is KAGVTQTPRYLIKTRGQQVTLSCSPISGHRSVSWYQQTPGQGLQFLFEYFSETQRNKGNFPGRFSGRQFSNSRSEMNVSTLELGDSALYLCASSSITGDNTEAFFGQGTRLTVV.

The V call is TRBV30, the J call TRBJ1-6; D may be TRBD1 (6 bases). CDR1 is GTSNPN, CDR2 SVGIG, per germline (reference sequence). The CDR3 covers 14 residues. Trimming took 3 bases from V and 9 from J, leaving 15 bases between them. As DNA, the CDR3 is TGTGCCTGGAGCCAGGGGCCGGTCGGTTCACCCCTCCACTTT. Translated: CAWSQGPVGSPLHF.

This clone was counted a few times. This chain links TRBV7-9 with TRBJ1-1; a weak D match, TRBD1 (6 bases). V lost 1 base and J lost 10, with 10 bases in between. This CDR3 spans 12 amino acids. The germline V gene has CDR1 SEHNR and CDR2 FQNEAQ (reference sequence). The CDR3 sequence is CASSLDTGPAFF. The CDR3 DNA sequence: TGTGCCAGCAGCTTAGATACAGGGCCAGCTTTCTTT.

V and J are TRBV5-6 and TRBJ2-1; D may be TRBD2 (5 bases). The CDR3 has 13 amino acids. The germline CDR1 and CDR2 sequences are SGHDT and YYEEEE. Trimming removed 6 bases from V and 14 bases from J, with 21 bases in between. The CDR3 region is CASTLRAGIGEFF. The CDR3 DNA sequence: TGTGCCAGCACTTTGAGGGCAGGTATTGGTGAGTTCTTC.

This chain connects TRBV7-2 to TRBJ2-7; 8 bases are a match to TRBD2. V shed 2 bases, J shed 4 bases, and the junction held 7 bases outside the gene matches. CDR1 and CDR2 (germline): SGHTA, FQGNSA. This CDR3 region has 15 residues. The CDR3 region has the DNA TGTGCCAGCAGCTTATTTTCTGGCGGGAGGTACGAGCAGTACTTC. Protein product: CASSLFSGGRYEQYF.

The V gene is TRBV11-2, the J gene TRBJ1-5, with a tentative D call TRBD1 (5 bases). The CDR3 has 15 amino acids. CDR1 SGHAT and CDR2 FQNNGV come from the germline V gene. Trimming removed 3 bases at V and 2 bases at J, with 11 bases between. CDR3 in amino acids: CASSLQGLGNQPQHF. DNA for the CDR3: TGTGCCAGCAGCTTGCAGGGCTTGGGCAATCAGCCCCAGCATTTT.

V gene TRBV5-1 combines with J gene TRBJ1-2, with TRBD1 matching over 8 bases. There are 16 residues in the CDR3. The V gene end was trimmed by 7 bases and the J gene end by 2 bases; junction bases not matched to a gene: 13. Germline CDR1 reads SGHRS; CDR2 reads YFSETQ. CDR3 protein: CASGPRTGSQNYGYTF. CDR3 DNA: TGCGCCAGCGGGCCCCGGACAGGGAGTCAGAACTATGGCTACACCTTC.

V usage is TRBV27 and J usage is TRBJ1-5, with D possibly TRBD1 on 5 matching bases. There are 14 residues in the CDR3. Germline lookup yields CDR1 MNHEY and CDR2 SMNVEV (reference sequence). Trimming stripped 6 bases from V and 0 bases from J, with 9 bases between. The CDR3 reads CASRGDISNQPQHF. The CDR3 DNA follows: TGTGCCAGCAGAGGGGATATTAGCAATCAGCCCCAGCATTTT.

The V and J genes are TRBV4-1 and TRBJ2-3; 7 bases align to TRBD2. CDR3 length equals 16 residues. Trimming cost V 1 base and J 3 bases; bases outside gene matches: 7. Germline lookup yields CDR1 MGHRA and CDR2 YSYEKL. CDR3 bases: TGCGCCAGCAGCCAAGTTGGGACTACGAGGACAGATACGCAGTATTTT. It specifies CASSQVGTTRTDTQYF.

V is TRBV12-5 and J is TRBJ2-7; 9 bases map to TRBD2. Germline loops: CDR1 LGHNT, CDR2 FRNRAP. The CDR3 is 14 residues long. V lost 6 bases to trimming and J lost 2 bases; unmatched junction nucleotides: 5. The DNA of the CDR3 is TGTGCTAGTGGACTCGTAGCGGGAGCCTACGAGCAGTACTTC. It codes for CASGLVAGAYEQYF.

The chain employs TRBV7-9 and TRBJ2-7; 7 bases agree with TRBD2. This CDR3 is built from 15 residues. Germline V gene sequence: CDR1 SEHNR, CDR2 FQNEAQ (reference sequence). V trimming: 4 bases; J trimming: 5 bases; junction bases outside the gene matches: 11. The chain's CDR3 is CASSSPGRPGHEQYF. CDR3 bases: TGTGCCAGCAGCTCTCCCGGGAGGCCGGGTCACGAGCAGTACTTC.

The rearrangement links TRBV13 to TRBJ2-4, with 13 positions matching TRBD2. Germline-derived CDR1 and CDR2 are PRHDT and FYEKMQ (reference sequence). The V and J ends lost 6 bases and 2 bases, in that order; junction bases with no gene match: 7. The CDR3 runs 17 residues. CDR3 nucleotides: TGTGCCAGCAGTCCCCGACTAGCGGGGGGACCCAAAAACATTCAGTACTTC. Its translation: CASSPRLAGGPKNIQYF.

This chain connects TRBV6-1 to TRBJ2-7, with TRBD2 as a possible D gene (6 bases). Trimming left V 2 bases short and J 2 bases short, with 10 bases between. Germline V lookup: CDR1 MNHNS, CDR2 SASEGT. The CDR3 extends over 14 amino acids. In DNA, the CDR3 is TGTGCCAGCAGTGAAACTAGCCAAACCTACGAGCAGTACTTC. It yields the protein CASSETSQTYEQYF.

This chain uses TRBV13 with TRBJ1-2; 7 bases are a match to TRBD1. J was trimmed by 4 bases and V by 5 bases; bases with no gene match: 16. CDR1 and CDR2 from the germline V gene are PRHDT and FYEKMQ (reference sequence). This CDR3 comprises 17 residues. The CDR3 nucleotides are TGTGCCAGCAGCCCAAACAGGGGTACTAACCCTAGCTATGGCTACACCTTC. The encoded protein is CASSPNRGTNPSYGYTF.

The V and J genes are TRBV30 and TRBJ2-7; maybe TRBD1 (7 bases). CDR3 length: 13 amino acids. Germline loops: CDR1 GTSNPN, CDR2 SVGIG (reference sequence). Trimming shortened V by 8 bases and J by 3 bases, and 17 bases separated the two germline ends. The CDR3 DNA is TGTGCCGGGACAGTCAGGGACTTCTACGAGCAGTACTTC. This translates into CAGTVRDFYEQYF.

The chain carries TRBV7-3 and TRBJ2-3, with TRBD2 matching 12 bases. With 1 base clipped from V and 4 bases from J, the junction kept 3 bases outside the gene matches. This CDR3 is 16 amino acids long. Germline assignment: CDR1 SGHTA and CDR2 FQGTGA. The CDR3 region is CASSLKTSGGADTQYF. CDR3 coding DNA: TGTGCCAGCAGCTTAAAGACTAGCGGGGGCGCAGATACGCAGTATTTT.